Listed below are T cell receptor beta chains from one sample, sequenced in a study of graft-versus-host responses after intestinal transplantation. Produced via immunoSEQ multiplex PCR; TCRdb's table is partial and in-frame only. The sample comprises under 30,000 clones, around 94% of which are singletons, and roughly 0.8% rests with the top ten. The sample here was PBMCs, taken 30 days after intestinal transplant. All receptors come from a human patient who received an intestinal transplant, so some T cells may come from the graft donor. Both conserved end residues are part of each CDR3. A D gene is named only where the DNA matches it firmly. Clone size, where shown, is once, few, many, or a class for clones that have expanded.

TRBJ1-1	-	-	TRBV13	TGTGCCAGCAGCCCCCAGCCGGGGTGGCAGTTGGAAGCTTTCTTT	CASSPQPGWQLEAFF
TRBJ2-7	-	-	TRBV6-5	TGTGCTACCAAAAGGGCGTTGGGTCGCGAGCAGTACTTC	CATKRALGREQYF
TRBJ2-7	-	TRBD1	TRBV6-5	TGTGCCAGCAGTTACCGACCAGACAGGGACGAGCAGTACTTC	CASSYRPDRDEQYF
TRBJ1-5	-	-	TRBV7-9	TGTGCCAGCAGCTTAGACAGCAATCAGCCCCAGCATTTT	CASSLDSNQPQHF
TRBJ2-7	-	-	TRBV19	TGTGCCAGTAGTACCCTCTCTACTGGGACCTACGAGCAGTACTTC	CASSTLSTGTYEQYF
TRBJ1-5	-	TRBD1	TRBV27	TGTGCCAGCAGTTTAACCGGGACAGCGGGTCAGCCCCAGCATTTT	CASSLTGTAGQPQHF
TRBJ2-7	-	-	TRBV19	TGTGCCAGTAGTATAAACGCGAGCCCCCTGGGCTACGAGCAGTACTTC	CASSINASPLGYEQYF
TRBJ2-6	-	-	TRBV7-6	TGTGCCAGCAGCTTAGCCGGGGTCTCTGGGGCCAACGTCCTGACTTTC	CASSLAGVSGANVLTF
TRBJ2-1	-	-	TRBV28	TGTGCCAGCAGACAAAGCTCCTACAATGAGCAGTTCTTC	CASRQSSYNEQFF
TRBJ2-7	-	TRBD2	TRBV7-9	TGTGTCAGCAGCTCGACTAGCGGGAGCTCCTACGAGCAGTACTTC	CVSSSTSGSSYEQYF
TRBJ2-1	few	-	TRBV4-1	TGCGCCAGCAGCCCCCCTAGGGGATGGGATGAGCAGTTCTTC	CASSPPRGWDEQFF
TRBJ1-3	-	-	TRBV5-6	TGTGCCAGCAGCCCCCCGGCGGAAAACTACGAAAACACCATATATTTT	CASSPPAENYENTIYF
TRBJ2-7	-	-	TRBV6-5	TGTGCCAGCAGTTACTTGACAGCCTACGAGCAGTACTTC	CASSYLTAYEQYF
TRBJ2-5	-	TRBD2	TRBV28	TGTGCCAGCAGTTTACCGACTAGCGAGGGGGAGACCCAGTACTTC	CASSLPTSEGETQYF
TRBJ2-3	-	-	TRBV7-8	TGTGCCAGCAGCCCCCAGTGGGATACGCAGTATTTT	CASSPQWDTQYF
TRBJ1-3	once	-	TRBV19	TGTGCCAGTAGTACGAATGGGGCTGGAAACACCATATATTTT	CASSTNGAGNTIYF
TRBJ2-2	-	-	TRBV29-1	TGCAGCGTTTTAAGAGGGAATACCGGGGAGCTGTTTTTT	CSVLRGNTGELFF
TRBJ1-4	-	-	TRBV19	TGTGCCACCCAGGACGGAAATAATGAAAAACTGTTTTTT	CATQDGNNEKLFF
TRBJ1-4	-	-	TRBV19	TGTGCCAGTAGTATAACCTTTGCAACTAATGAAAAACTGTTTTTT	CASSITFATNEKLFF
TRBJ2-6	-	-	TRBV28	TGTGCCAGCAGTTTGGGTGCTGGGGCCAACGTCCTGACTTTC	CASSLGAGANVLTF
TRBJ2-7	-	-	TRBV19	TGTGCCAGTAGTATGGGACAAGGAATCTACGAGCAGTACTTC	CASSMGQGIYEQYF
TRBJ2-1	-	-	TRBV12-5	TGTGCTAGTGCGCACTCCCCGGGACCTGGGGTAGACAATGAGCAGTTCTTC	CASAHSPGPGVDNEQFF
TRBJ2-3	-	-	TRBV28	TGTGCCAGCAGTTTACTAGCACTTAGCACAGATACGCAGTATTTT	CASSLLALSTDTQYF
TRBJ2-3	-	TRBD2	TRBV18	TGTGCCAGCTCATCGACTAGCGAGAGATACGATACGCAGTATTTT	CASSSTSERYDTQYF
TRBJ2-3	-	TRBD2	TRBV4-3	TGCGCCAGCAGCCAAGATCTGGCGGGGGGCACAGATACGCAGTATTTT	CASSQDLAGGTDTQYF
TRBJ1-2	-	-	TRBV7-2	TGTGCCAGCAGCTATGGTAGAGCCCCCTATGGCTACACCTTC	CASSYGRAPYGYTF
TRBJ2-1	once	TRBD2	TRBV19	TGTGCCAGTAGTTCTCAACTAGCGGGTCTCTACAATGAGCAGTTCTTC	CASSSQLAGLYNEQFF
TRBJ2-7	-	-	TRBV6-1	TGTGCCAGCAGTGAAGTCAGGGTAGGGTCCTACGAGCAGTACTTC	CASSEVRVGSYEQYF
TRBJ2-4	-	-	TRBV7-9	TGTGCCAGCAGTCAGGGACGGAACATTCAGTACTTC	CASSQGRNIQYF
TRBJ2-3	-	-	TRBV7-3	TGTGCCAGCAGCTTGTGGGGAACAGCCACAGATACGCAGTATTTT	CASSLWGTATDTQYF
TRBJ1-4	-	-	TRBV10-1	TGCGCCCAGGATAATGGACTCTTCGAAAAACTGTTTTTT	CAQDNGLFEKLFF
TRBJ2-1	-	-	TRBV5-1	TGCGCCAGCAGCTTTCCCCGTGATGGGGCCTCCTACAATGAGCAGTTCTTC	CASSFPRDGASYNEQFF
TRBJ2-7	once	-	TRBV7-9	TGTGCCAGCAGCTCCCTCGGACTGGGGGTGGGTGAGCAGTACTTC	CASSSLGLGVGEQYF
TRBJ2-1	once	-	TRBV4-1	TGCGCCAGCAGCCAAGACGTCAAGAATGAGCAGTTCTTC	CASSQDVKNEQFF
TRBJ2-5	-	-	TRBV4-1	TGCGCCAGCAGCCAAGGGGTGTTTGAGACCCAGTACTTC	CASSQGVFETQYF
TRBJ1-5	-	TRBD1	TRBV25-1	TGTGCCATCCTCCGGGACAGGGCTCAGCCCCAGCATTTT	CAILRDRAQPQHF
TRBJ2-7	-	-	TRBV4-1	TGCGCCAGCAGCCCAAGGGGGGTGTACGAGCAGTACTTC	CASSPRGVYEQYF
TRBJ2-1	-	TRBD1	TRBV28	TGTGCCAGCAGTTATCCGGGACAGGGTAACAATGAGCAGTTCTTC	CASSYPGQGNNEQFF
TRBJ1-6	-	-	TRBV18	TGTGCCAGCTCACCCACGAAAGTTTTCAATTCACCCCTCCACTTT	CASSPTKVFNSPLHF
TRBJ1-2	-	-	TRBV28	TGTGCCAGCAGTTTATGGGGGGGAGGCTACACCTTC	CASSLWGGGYTF
TRBJ2-7	-	-	TRBV27	TGTGCCAGTATCGCGCGGGGAATGGCCTCCTACGAGCAGTACTTC	CASIARGMASYEQYF
TRBJ1-1	-	-	TRBV5-1	TGCGCCAGCAGTGGACACCACACGAACACTGAAGCTTTCTTT	CASSGHHTNTEAFF
TRBJ1-5	few	-	TRBV10-3	TGTGCCATTACAGGAGGCAATCAGCCCCAGCATTTT	CAITGGNQPQHF
TRBJ2-2	-	TRBD1	TRBV27	TGTGCCAGCAGTCCCTATAGGGACAGGGTCAACACCGGGGAGCTGTTTTTT	CASSPYRDRVNTGELFF
TRBJ1-1	-	-	TRBV27	TGTGCCAGCAGTTTAGATGGGGCATTGTACACTGAAGCTTTCTTT	CASSLDGALYTEAFF
TRBJ2-3	-	-	TRBV6-4	TGTGCCAGCAGTGACCGATTCCAGCCGTTCCCAGATACGCAGTATTTT	CASSDRFQPFPDTQYF
TRBJ2-7	-	-	TRBV14	TGTGCCAGCAGCCAAGTCCACAGGAGCGACGACTACGAGCAGTACTTC	CASSQVHRSDDYEQYF
TRBJ1-2	-	TRBD1	TRBV14	TGTGCCAGCAGCCAAGGCGGGACAGGGGGATTTAACTATGGCTACACCTTC	CASSQGGTGGFNYGYTF
TRBJ1-1	-	-	TRBV4-1	TGCGCCAGCAGCCGAGCAGGGGTTACCATGAACACTGAAGCTTTCTTT	CASSRAGVTMNTEAFF
TRBJ2-3	-	TRBD1	TRBV4-2	TGTGCCAGCAGCCAAGATCCCTCGGACAGGGCGTCTGGGGGTACGCAGTATTTT	CASSQDPSDRASGGTQYF
TRBJ2-7	-	TRBD1	TRBV7-9	TGTGCCAGCACCCCCCGGGACAGGGACTACGAGCAGTACTTC	CASTPRDRDYEQYF
TRBJ2-7	-	-	TRBV28	TGTGCCAGCAGTGAACCGCCTTACGAGCAGTACTTC	CASSEPPYEQYF
TRBJ1-1	-	-	TRBV6-1	TGTGCCAGCAGTGAGAAGAGGACTAACACTGAAGCTTTCTTT	CASSEKRTNTEAFF